In its sample, the clone carrying this T cell receptor (beta chain) was seen once. Sequenced by immunoSEQ multiplex PCR; TCRdb stores in-frame clones only, minus some. The table lists around 19,000 clones, approximately 88% of them singletons. This specimen belongs to a study of blood T cell repertoires in COVID-19. The CDR3 runs 13 residues. Unmatched junction bases numbered 3, after V lost 1 base and J lost 6 bases. Germline CDR1 and CDR2: LGHDT and YNNKEL (reference sequence). This TCR was recovered from a human donor in a cohort sampled during active COVID-19. The donor label of this sample is uncertain. The V and J genes are TRBV3-1 (or the pseudogene TRBV3-2) and TRBJ2-7; 7 bases align to TRBD2. Sequencing input: peripheral blood. CDR3 DNA sequence: TGTGCCAGCAGCCAAGTTAGCGGGTCCGAGCAGTACTTC. Amino acid sequence: CASSQVSGSEQYF.